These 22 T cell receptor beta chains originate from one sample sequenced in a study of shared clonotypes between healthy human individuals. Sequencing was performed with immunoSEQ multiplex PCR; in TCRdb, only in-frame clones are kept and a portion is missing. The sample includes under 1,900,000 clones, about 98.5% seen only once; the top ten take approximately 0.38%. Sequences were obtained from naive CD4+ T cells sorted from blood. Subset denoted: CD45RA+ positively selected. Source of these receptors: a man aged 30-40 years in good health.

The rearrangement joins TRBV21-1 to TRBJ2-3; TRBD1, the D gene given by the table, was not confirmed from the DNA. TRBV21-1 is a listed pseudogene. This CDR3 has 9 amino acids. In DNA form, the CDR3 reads TGTGCCAGGACAGTTACGCAGTATTTT. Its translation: CARTVTQYF.

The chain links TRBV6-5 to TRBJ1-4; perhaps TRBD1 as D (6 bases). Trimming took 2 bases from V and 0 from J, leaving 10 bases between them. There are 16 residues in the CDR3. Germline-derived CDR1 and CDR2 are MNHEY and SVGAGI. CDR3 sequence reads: CASSYRRTATNEKLFF. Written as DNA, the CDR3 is TGTGCCAGCAGTTACCGCCGGACAGCAACTAATGAAAAACTGTTTTTT.

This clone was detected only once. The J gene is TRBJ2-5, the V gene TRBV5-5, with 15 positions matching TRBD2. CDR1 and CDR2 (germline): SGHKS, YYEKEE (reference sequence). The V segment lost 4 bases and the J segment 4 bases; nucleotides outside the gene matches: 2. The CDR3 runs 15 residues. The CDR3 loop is CASSQGLAGGETQYF. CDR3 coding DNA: TGTGCCAGCAGCCAGGGACTAGCGGGAGGAGAGACCCAGTACTTC.

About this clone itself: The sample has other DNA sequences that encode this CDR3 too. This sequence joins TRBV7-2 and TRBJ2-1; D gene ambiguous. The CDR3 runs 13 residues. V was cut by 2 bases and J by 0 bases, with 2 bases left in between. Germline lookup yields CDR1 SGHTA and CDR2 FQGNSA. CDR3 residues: CASSLNSYNEQFF. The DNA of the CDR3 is TGTGCCAGCAGCTTAAACTCCTACAATGAGCAGTTCTTC.

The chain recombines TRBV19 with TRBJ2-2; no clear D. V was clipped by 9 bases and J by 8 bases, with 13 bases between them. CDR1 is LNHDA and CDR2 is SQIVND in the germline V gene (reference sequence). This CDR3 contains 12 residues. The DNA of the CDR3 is TGTGCCAGCTCGAATTTAGGGGGGGAGCTGTTTTTT. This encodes CASSNLGGELFF.

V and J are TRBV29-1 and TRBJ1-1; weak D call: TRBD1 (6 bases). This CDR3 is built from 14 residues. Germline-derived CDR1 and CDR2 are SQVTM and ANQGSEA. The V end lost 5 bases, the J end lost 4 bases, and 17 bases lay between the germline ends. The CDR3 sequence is CSVSGQGPTTEAFF. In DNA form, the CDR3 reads TGCAGCGTTAGCGGGCAGGGGCCTACCACTGAAGCTTTCTTT.

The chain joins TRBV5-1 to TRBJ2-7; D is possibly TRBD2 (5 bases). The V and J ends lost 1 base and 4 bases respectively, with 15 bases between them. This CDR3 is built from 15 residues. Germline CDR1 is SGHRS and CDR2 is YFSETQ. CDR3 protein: CASSLLRADQYEQYF. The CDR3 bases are TGCGCCAGCAGCTTGCTGAGGGCCGATCAATACGAGCAGTACTTC.

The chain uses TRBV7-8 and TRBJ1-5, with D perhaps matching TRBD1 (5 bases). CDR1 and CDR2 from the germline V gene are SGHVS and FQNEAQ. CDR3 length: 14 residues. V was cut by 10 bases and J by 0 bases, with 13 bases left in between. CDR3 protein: CATSQTASNQPQHF. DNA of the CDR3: TGTGCCACCTCCCAGACAGCTAGCAATCAGCCCCAGCATTTT.

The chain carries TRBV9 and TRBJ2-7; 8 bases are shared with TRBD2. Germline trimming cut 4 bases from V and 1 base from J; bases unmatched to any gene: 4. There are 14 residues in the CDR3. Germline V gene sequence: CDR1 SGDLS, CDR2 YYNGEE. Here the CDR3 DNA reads TGTGCCAGCAGCCTTAGCGGGGATTCCTACGAGCAGTACTTC. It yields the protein CASSLSGDSYEQYF.

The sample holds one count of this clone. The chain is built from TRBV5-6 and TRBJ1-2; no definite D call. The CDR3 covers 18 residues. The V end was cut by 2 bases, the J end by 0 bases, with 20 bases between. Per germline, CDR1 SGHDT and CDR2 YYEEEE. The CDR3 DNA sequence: TGTGCCAGCAGCTTTACCCTAAACAGCGAGGGATCTAACTATGGCTACACCTTC. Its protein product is CASSFTLNSEGSNYGYTF.

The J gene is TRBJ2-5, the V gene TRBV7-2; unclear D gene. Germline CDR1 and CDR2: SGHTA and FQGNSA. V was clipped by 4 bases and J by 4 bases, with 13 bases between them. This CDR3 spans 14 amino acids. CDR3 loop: CASSSKVVRETQYF. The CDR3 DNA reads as TGTGCCAGCAGCTCTAAGGTGGTTAGAGAGACCCAGTACTTC.

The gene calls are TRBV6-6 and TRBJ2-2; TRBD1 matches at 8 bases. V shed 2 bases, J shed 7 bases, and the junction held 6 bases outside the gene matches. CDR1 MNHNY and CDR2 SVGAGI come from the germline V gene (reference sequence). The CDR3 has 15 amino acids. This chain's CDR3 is CASSYRQGLGGELFF. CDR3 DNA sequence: TGTGCCAGCAGTTACCGACAGGGGTTGGGCGGGGAGCTGTTTTTT.

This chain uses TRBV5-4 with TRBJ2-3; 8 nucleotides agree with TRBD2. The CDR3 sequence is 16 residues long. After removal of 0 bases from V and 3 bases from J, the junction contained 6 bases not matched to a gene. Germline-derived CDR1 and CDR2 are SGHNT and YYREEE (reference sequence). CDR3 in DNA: TGTGCCAGCAGCTTGGGGCCGGGACTAGGAACAGATACGCAGTATTTT. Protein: CASSLGPGLGTDTQYF.

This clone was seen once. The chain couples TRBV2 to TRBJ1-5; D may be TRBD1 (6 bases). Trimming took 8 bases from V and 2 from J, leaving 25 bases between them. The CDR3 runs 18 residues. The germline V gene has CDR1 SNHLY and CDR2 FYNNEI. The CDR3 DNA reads TGTGCCAGCGGAGGGGGGGACAAAACAGGGCCGGGCAATCAGCCCCAGCATTTT. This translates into CASGGGDKTGPGNQPQHF.

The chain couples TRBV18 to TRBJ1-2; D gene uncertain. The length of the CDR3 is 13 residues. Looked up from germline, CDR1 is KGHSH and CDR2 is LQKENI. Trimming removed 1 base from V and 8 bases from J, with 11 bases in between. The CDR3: CASSPRPEYGYTF. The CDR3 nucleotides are TGTGCCAGCTCACCACGTCCGGAATACGGCTACACCTTC.

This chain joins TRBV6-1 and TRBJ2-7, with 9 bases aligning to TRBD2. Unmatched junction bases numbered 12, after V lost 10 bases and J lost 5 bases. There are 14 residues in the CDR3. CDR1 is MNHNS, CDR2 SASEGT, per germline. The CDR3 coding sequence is TGTGCCACCTGGTCCGGGACTAGCAGCCACGAGCAGTACTTC. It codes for CATWSGTSSHEQYF.

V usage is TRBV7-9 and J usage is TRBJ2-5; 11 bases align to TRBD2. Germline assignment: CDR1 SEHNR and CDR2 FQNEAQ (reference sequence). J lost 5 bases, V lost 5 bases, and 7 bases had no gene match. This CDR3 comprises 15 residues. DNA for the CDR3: TGTGCCAGCAGCCCCCCGGTAGCGGGAGGGGAGACCCAGTACTTC. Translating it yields CASSPPVAGGETQYF. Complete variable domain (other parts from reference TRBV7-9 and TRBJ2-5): DTGVSQNPRHKITKRGQNVTFRCDPISEHNRLYWYRQTLGQGPEFLTYFQNEAQLEKSRLLSDRFSAERPKGSFSTLEIQRTEQGDSAMYLCASSPPVAGGETQYFGPGTRLLVL.

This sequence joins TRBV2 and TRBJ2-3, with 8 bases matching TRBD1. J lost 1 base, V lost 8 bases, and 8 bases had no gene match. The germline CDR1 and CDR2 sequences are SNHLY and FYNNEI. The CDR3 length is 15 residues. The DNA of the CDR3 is TGTGCCAGCCGATCTGGACAGGGACGCACAGATACGCAGTATTTT. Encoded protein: CASRSGQGRTDTQYF.

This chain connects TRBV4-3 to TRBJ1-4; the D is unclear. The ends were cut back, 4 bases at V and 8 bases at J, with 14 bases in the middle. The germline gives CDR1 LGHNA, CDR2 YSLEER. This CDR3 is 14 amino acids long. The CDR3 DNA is TGCGCCAGCAGCCCAGAGCCTTTAATAGAAAAACTGTTTTTT. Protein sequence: CASSPEPLIEKLFF.

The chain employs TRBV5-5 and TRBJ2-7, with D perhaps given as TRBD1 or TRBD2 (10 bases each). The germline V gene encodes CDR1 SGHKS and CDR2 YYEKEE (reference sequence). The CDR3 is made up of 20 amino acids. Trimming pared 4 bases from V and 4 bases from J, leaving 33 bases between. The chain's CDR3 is CASSPRPPGQGSSGRYEQYF. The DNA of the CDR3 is TGTGCCAGCAGCCCCCGGCCCCCGGGACAGGGGTCTAGCGGGAGATACGAGCAGTACTTC.

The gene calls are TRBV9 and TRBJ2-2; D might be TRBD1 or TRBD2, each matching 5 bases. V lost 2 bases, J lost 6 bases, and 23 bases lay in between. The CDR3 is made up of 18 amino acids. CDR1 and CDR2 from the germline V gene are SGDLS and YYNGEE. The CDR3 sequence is CASSVGPWAGEGPGELFF. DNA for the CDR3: TGTGCCAGCAGCGTTGGCCCTTGGGCGGGCGAGGGGCCCGGGGAGCTGTTTTTT.

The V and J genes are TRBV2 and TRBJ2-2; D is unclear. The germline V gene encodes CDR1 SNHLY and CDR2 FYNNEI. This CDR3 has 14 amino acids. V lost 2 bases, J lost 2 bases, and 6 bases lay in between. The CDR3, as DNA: TGTGCCAGCAGTGAACAACCAAACACCGGGGAGCTGTTTTTT. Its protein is CASSEQPNTGELFF.